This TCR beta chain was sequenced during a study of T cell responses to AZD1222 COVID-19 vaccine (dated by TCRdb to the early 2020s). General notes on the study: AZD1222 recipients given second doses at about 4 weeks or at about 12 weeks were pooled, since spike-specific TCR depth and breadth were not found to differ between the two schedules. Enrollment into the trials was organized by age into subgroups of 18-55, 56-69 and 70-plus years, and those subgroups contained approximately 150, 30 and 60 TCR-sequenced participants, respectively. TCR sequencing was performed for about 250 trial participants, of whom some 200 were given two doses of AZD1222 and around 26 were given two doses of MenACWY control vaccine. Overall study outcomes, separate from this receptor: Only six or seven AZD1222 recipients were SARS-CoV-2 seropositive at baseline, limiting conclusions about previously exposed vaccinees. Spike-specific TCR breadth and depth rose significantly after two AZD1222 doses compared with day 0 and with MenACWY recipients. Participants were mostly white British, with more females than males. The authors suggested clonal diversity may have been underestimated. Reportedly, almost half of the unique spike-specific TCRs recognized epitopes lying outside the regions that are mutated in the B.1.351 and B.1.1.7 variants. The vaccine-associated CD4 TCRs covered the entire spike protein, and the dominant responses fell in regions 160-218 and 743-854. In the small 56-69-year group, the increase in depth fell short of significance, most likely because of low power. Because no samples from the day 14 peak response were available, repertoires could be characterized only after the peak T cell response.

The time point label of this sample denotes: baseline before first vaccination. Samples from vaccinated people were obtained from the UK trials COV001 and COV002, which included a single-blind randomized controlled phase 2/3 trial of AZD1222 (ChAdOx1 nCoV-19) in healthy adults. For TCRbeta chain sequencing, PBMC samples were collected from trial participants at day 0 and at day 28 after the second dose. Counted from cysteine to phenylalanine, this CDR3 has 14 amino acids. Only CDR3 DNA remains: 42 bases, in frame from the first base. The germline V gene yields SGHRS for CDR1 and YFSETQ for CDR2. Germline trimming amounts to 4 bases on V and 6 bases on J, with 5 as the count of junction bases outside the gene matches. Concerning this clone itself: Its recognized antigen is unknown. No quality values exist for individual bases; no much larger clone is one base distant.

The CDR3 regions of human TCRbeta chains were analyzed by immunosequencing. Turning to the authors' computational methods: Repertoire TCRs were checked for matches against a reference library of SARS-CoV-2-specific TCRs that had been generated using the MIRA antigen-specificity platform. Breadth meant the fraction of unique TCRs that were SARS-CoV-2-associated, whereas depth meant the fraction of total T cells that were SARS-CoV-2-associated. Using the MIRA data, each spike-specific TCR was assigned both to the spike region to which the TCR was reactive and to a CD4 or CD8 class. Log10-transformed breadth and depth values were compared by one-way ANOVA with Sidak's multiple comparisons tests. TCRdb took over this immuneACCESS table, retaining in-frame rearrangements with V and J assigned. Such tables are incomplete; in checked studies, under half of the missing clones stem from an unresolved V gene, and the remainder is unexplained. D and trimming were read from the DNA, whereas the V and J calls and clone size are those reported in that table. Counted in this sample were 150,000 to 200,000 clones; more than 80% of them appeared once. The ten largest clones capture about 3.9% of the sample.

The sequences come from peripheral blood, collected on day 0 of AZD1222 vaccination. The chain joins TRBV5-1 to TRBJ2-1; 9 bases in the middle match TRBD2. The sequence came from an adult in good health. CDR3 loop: CASSGASGANEQFF. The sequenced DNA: TGCGCCAGCAGCGGGGCTAGCGGGGCCAATGAGCAGTTCTTC.